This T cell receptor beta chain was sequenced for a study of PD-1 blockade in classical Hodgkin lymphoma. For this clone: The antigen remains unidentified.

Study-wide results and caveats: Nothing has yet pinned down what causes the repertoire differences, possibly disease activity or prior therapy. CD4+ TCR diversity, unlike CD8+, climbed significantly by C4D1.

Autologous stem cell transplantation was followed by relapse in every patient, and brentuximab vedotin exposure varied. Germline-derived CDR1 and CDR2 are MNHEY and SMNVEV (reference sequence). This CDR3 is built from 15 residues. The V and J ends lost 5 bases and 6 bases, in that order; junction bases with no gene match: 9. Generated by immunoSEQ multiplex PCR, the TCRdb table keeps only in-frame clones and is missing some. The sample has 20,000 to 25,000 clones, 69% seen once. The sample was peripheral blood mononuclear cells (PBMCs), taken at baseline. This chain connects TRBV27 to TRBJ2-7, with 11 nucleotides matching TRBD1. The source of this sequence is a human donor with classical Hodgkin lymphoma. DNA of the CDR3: TGTGCCAGCAGTCCCCGGGACAGGGGGGGTCGCGAGCAGTACTTC. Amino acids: CASSPRDRGGREQYF.